This entry lists 29 T cell receptor beta chains sequenced from one sample in a study of cytomegalovirus exposure and HLA in healthy donors. The PCR ran on 60 Vbeta and 13 Jbeta primers. Using immunoSEQ multiplex PCR, the repertoire was profiled, and TCRdb retains in-frame clones only, with some absent. The sample yields roughly 130,000 clones, 80% to 85% seen once. Sequenced: PBMCs. All receptors come from a male donor in good health and CMV-seropositive.

The chain joins TRBV7-3 to TRBJ2-2; maybe TRBD2 (7 bases). V lost 0 bases and J 4 bases, leaving 9 bases between the germline ends. Germline loops: CDR1 SGHTA, CDR2 FQGTGA. CDR3 length: 15 amino acids. CDR3 bases: TGTGCCAGCAGCTTAACCGGGGGGCCCACCGGGGAGCTGTTTTTT. Translated, it gives CASSLTGGPTGELFF. Drawing the rest from reference TRBV7-3 and TRBJ2-2, the complete variable domain is GAGVSQTPSNKVTEKGKYVELRCDPISGHTALYWYRQSLGQGPEFLIYFQGTGAADDSGLPNDRFFAVRPEGSVSTLKIQRTERGDSAVYLCASSLTGGPTGELFFGEGSRLTVL.

V usage is TRBV28 and J usage is TRBJ1-2; TRBD1 might be the D (6 bases). Germline values: CDR1 MDHEN, CDR2 SYDVKM. Deletions cut 2 bases from V and 1 base from J, with 8 bases between. The CDR3 has 14 residues. The CDR3 reads CASSLVGHNYGYTF. CDR3 sequence (DNA): TGTGCCAGCAGTTTAGTGGGACATAACTATGGCTACACCTTC.

This sequence joins TRBV6-1 and TRBJ1-3; 7 bases are a match to TRBD1. The CDR3 sequence is 18 residues long. Germline loops: CDR1 MNHNS, CDR2 SASEGT. The V and J ends lost 4 bases and 0 bases, in that order; junction bases with no gene match: 12. The CDR3 sequence: CASSALTNGQVSGNTIYF. CDR3 nucleotides: TGTGCCAGCAGTGCACTGACTAATGGACAGGTCTCTGGAAACACCATATATTTT.

The gene calls are TRBV5-5 and TRBJ1-1; 7 bases are a match to TRBD1. With V trimmed by 4 bases and J by 0 bases, 12 bases remained unmatched. The CDR3 covers 17 residues. Germline V gives CDR1 SGHKS, CDR2 YYEKEE (reference sequence). CDR3 DNA sequence: TGTGCCAGCAGCCGTAACCCGGGACAGAGAATGAACACTGAAGCTTTCTTT. Its protein product is CASSRNPGQRMNTEAFF.

In DNA, the CDR3 is TGTGCCAGCAGCCCTAGGGGCAACCAAGAGACCCAGTACTTC. Its protein is CASSPRGNQETQYF. This sequence joins TRBV7-6 and TRBJ2-5, with a possible D match to TRBD1 (5 bases). V was clipped by 5 bases and J by 0 bases, with 10 bases between them. Germline V CDR1 and CDR2: SGHVS, FNYEAQ. The CDR3 totals 14 residues.

The gene calls are TRBV7-8 and TRBJ2-5; TRBD1 is a possible D gene (6 bases). The CDR3 loop spans 15 amino acids. Germline values: CDR1 SGHVS, CDR2 FQNEAQ. V was cut by 1 base and J by 5 bases, with 14 bases left in between. The CDR3 DNA reads TGTGCCAGCAGCTTAGAGGGTGGGGGCCAGGAGACCCAGTACTTC. As protein: CASSLEGGGQETQYF.

The V gene is TRBV28, the J gene TRBJ1-5; 9 bases agree with TRBD1. V shed 7 bases and J 7 bases; nucleotides not matched to a gene: 11. Germline V gene lookup returns CDR1 MDHEN and CDR2 SYDVKM. The length of the CDR3 is 15 residues. CDR3: CASIGPGTGLQPQHF. In nucleotides, the CDR3 is TGTGCCAGCATAGGTCCGGGGACAGGGTTGCAGCCCCAGCATTTT.

The V call is TRBV27, the J call TRBJ2-7; 7 bases agree with TRBD1. Germline V gene data show CDR1 as MNHEY and CDR2 as SMNVEV (reference sequence). Trimming took 3 bases from V and 0 from J; bases not matched to a gene: 2. The CDR3 runs 14 residues. The CDR3 sequence is CASSFRDSSYEQYF. Written as DNA, the CDR3 is TGTGCCAGCAGTTTCCGGGACAGCTCCTACGAGCAGTACTTC.

The rearrangement links TRBV5-6 to TRBJ2-1, with D perhaps TRBD2 (5 bases). This CDR3 is built from 17 residues. The germline gives CDR1 SGHDT, CDR2 YYEEEE. The V gene lost 4 bases and the J gene lost 10 bases, with 27 bases spanning the gap. CDR3 DNA: TGTGCCAGCAGCCCAAGCCGACTCCTAGCCAACCTAGGGGAGCAGTTCTTC. This gives the protein CASSPSRLLANLGEQFF.

The chain has TRBV11-1 and TRBJ2-7; perhaps TRBD2 as D (5 bases). CDR3 size: 11 residues. Germline CDR1 and CDR2: SGHAT and FQDESV (reference sequence). Trimming removed 2 bases from V and 6 bases from J, with 5 bases in between. In DNA form, the CDR3 reads TGTGCCAGCAGCTTACGGGGCGAGCAGTACTTC. Translated, it gives CASSLRGEQYF.

This clone has only a few counts. The V call is TRBV27, the J call TRBJ2-3; 9 positions match TRBD1. The CDR3 consists of 13 residues. From germline, CDR1 is MNHEY and CDR2 SMNVEV (reference sequence). J was trimmed by 4 bases and V by 5 bases; bases with no gene match: 1. The CDR3 DNA reads TGTGCCAGCAGTCACAGGGGGCCAGATACGCAGTATTTT. Translation: CASSHRGPDTQYF.

This chain links TRBV6-1 with TRBJ2-2, with 11 bases identical to TRBD2. The germline CDR1 and CDR2 sequences are MNHNS and SASEGT. V shed 10 bases and J 6 bases; nucleotides not matched to a gene: 7. The CDR3 sequence is 14 residues long. In DNA, the CDR3 is TGTGCCACCGAGACTAGCGGGGAGTCCGGGGAGCTGTTTTTT. It encodes CATETSGESGELFF.

This chain connects TRBV27 to TRBJ1-5; D is unresolved. Germline-derived CDR1 and CDR2 are MNHEY and SMNVEV (reference sequence). The CDR3 is 16 amino acids. V was cut by 0 bases and J by 0 bases, with 9 bases left in between. The CDR3, as DNA: TGTGCCAGCAGTTTATCCCCAGGTCTTAGCAATCAGCCCCAGCATTTT. It translates to CASSLSPGLSNQPQHF.

The CDR3 loop reads CASSYEAMQGGELFF. CDR3 sequence (DNA): TGTGCCAGCAGTTATGAGGCGATGCAAGGAGGCGAGCTGTTTTTT. The chain carries TRBV6-6 and TRBJ2-2; D is possibly TRBD2 (5 bases). The CDR3 loop spans 15 amino acids. The V end lost 3 bases, the J end lost 11 bases, and 19 bases lay between the germline ends. Germline CDR1 is MNHNY and CDR2 is SVGAGI (reference sequence).

The chain links TRBV25-1 to TRBJ2-7; possibly TRBD1 for D (5 bases). V shed 5 bases and J shed 2 bases, with 13 bases lying between them. The CDR3 has 14 residues. The germline V gene has CDR1 MGHDK and CDR2 SYGVNS. The chain's CDR3 is CASSSGAAPYEQYF. The DNA of the CDR3 is TGTGCCAGCAGTAGTGGGGCAGCTCCCTACGAGCAGTACTTC.

The CDR3 DNA reads as TGTGCCAGCAGCTCCCTAAGGGGGGGCTACGAGCAGTACTTC. Amino acid sequence: CASSSLRGGYEQYF. The chain combines TRBV7-9 with TRBJ2-7; TRBD2 is a possible D gene (7 bases). CDR3 length equals 14 residues. V lost 4 bases and J lost 3, with 13 bases in between. In germline, CDR1 is SEHNR, CDR2 FQNEAQ (reference sequence).

The rearrangement uses TRBV7-9 and TRBJ1-1; the match to TRBD1 covers 9 bases. The CDR3 consists of 13 residues. Trimming took 9 bases from V and 5 from J; bases not matched to a gene: 7. The germline CDR1 and CDR2 sequences are SEHNR and FQNEAQ (reference sequence). CDR3 residues: CASSDRGETEAFF. The CDR3 coding sequence is TGTGCCAGTTCGGACAGGGGTGAGACTGAAGCTTTCTTT.

This clone has just a few counts. J is TRBJ2-7 and V is TRBV7-9, with 15 bases identical to TRBD2. The CDR3 has 16 amino acids. Germline V gene sequence: CDR1 SEHNR, CDR2 FQNEAQ (reference sequence). V dropped 5 bases and J dropped 7; count of bases not matched to a gene: 9. Here the CDR3 DNA reads TGTGCCAGCAGCCCAGCTTTAGGACTAGCGGGAGGGGAGCAGTACTTC. Translation gives CASSPALGLAGGEQYF.

The CDR3 loop is CASSYSGGILYEQYF. CDR3 in DNA: TGTGCCAGCAGTTACTCGGGAGGGATCCTCTACGAGCAGTACTTC. The chain recombines TRBV6-5 with TRBJ2-7, with 7 bases fitting TRBD2. V lost 0 bases and J lost 3; bases outside the gene matches: 5. Germline loops: CDR1 MNHEY, CDR2 SVGAGI. This CDR3 is 15 amino acids long.

The gene calls are TRBV10-3 and TRBJ2-5; 8 bases are shared with TRBD1. Trimming at V came to 2 bases and at J to 1 base, leaving 12 bases not matched to a gene. CDR1 is ENHRY, CDR2 SYGVKD, per germline. CDR3 length: 18 amino acids. The CDR3 spells CAISEGQGSWAGQETQYF. CDR3 nucleotides: TGTGCCATCAGTGAGGGACAGGGCAGTTGGGCGGGCCAAGAGACCCAGTACTTC.

The J gene is TRBJ1-5, the V gene TRBV6-6; 8 bases align to TRBD1. Unmatched junction bases numbered 9, after V lost 6 bases and J lost 2 bases. Germline values: CDR1 MNHNY, CDR2 SVGAGI (reference sequence). This CDR3 region has 16 residues. The CDR3 nucleotides are TGTGCCAGCAGCTCTCAGGGGGCTACTGGCAATCAGCCCCAGCATTTT. It yields the protein CASSSQGATGNQPQHF.

CDR3 DNA sequence: TGCGCCAGCAGCCAAGGCGGATCATACAATGAGCAGTTCTTC. As protein: CASSQGGSYNEQFF. This chain uses TRBV4-3 with TRBJ2-1; D gene unclear. Germline CDR1 is LGHNA and CDR2 is YSLEER. With 1 base removed from V and 4 bases from J, the gap between germline ends came to 8 bases. The CDR3 contains 14 residues.

The chain uses TRBV7-3 and TRBJ2-1; 9 positions agree with TRBD1. V was pared by 3 bases and J by 7 bases, with 4 bases of the junction left unmatched. Germline V gene lookup returns CDR1 SGHTA and CDR2 FQGTGA. The CDR3 runs 14 residues. Written as DNA, the CDR3 is TGTGCCAGCAGCTTGGGACAGGGTCGTAATGAGCAGTTCTTC. It is translated as CASSLGQGRNEQFF.

This chain connects TRBV5-4 to TRBJ1-1; D is unresolved. Germline lookup yields CDR1 SGHNT and CDR2 YYREEE (reference sequence). Trimming stripped 9 bases from V and 2 bases from J, with 8 bases between. The CDR3 spans 11 residues. The CDR3 bases are TGTGCCATCCCAGGAAACACTGAAGCTTTCTTT. Amino acid sequence: CAIPGNTEAFF.

This clone was seen once. This sequence joins TRBV6-5 and TRBJ1-4, with 8 bases lining up with TRBD1. This CDR3 is built from 13 residues. Germline V gene lookup returns CDR1 MNHEY and CDR2 SVGAGI. After removal of 5 bases from V and 8 bases from J, the junction contained 4 bases not matched to a gene. The CDR3 sequence is CASSRQGNEKLFF. In DNA, the CDR3 is TGTGCCAGCAGTCGACAGGGGAACGAAAAACTGTTTTTT.

This chain joins TRBV5-1 and TRBJ1-1; D ambiguous. This CDR3 contains 14 residues. Per the germline V gene, CDR1 is SGHRS and CDR2 is YFSETQ. V was trimmed by 1 base and J by 0 bases, leaving 7 bases between them. The CDR3 nucleotides read TGCGCCAGCAGCTTGTTCACAGTGAACACTGAAGCTTTCTTT. Translation gives CASSLFTVNTEAFF. Using reference TRBV5-1 and TRBJ1-1 for the parts outside the CDR3, the full variable domain is KAGVTQTPRYLIKTRGQQVTLSCSPISGHRSVSWYQQTPGQGLQFLFEYFSETQRNKGNFPGRFSGRQFSNSRSEMNVSTLELGDSALYLCASSLFTVNTEAFFGQGTRLTVV.

This clone appeared a few times. The chain couples TRBV11-2 to TRBJ2-2; D unclear. CDR1 is SGHAT and CDR2 is FQNNGV in the germline V gene. This CDR3 comprises 13 residues. The ends were cut back, 2 bases at V and 4 bases at J, with 5 bases in the middle. CDR3 coding DNA: TGTGCCAGCAGCTTAATCGGCACCGGGGAGCTGTTTTTT. Its protein product is CASSLIGTGELFF. Supplemented by reference TRBV11-2 and TRBJ2-2, the full variable domain reads EAGVAQSPRYKIIEKRQSVAFWCNPISGHATLYWYQQILGQGPKLLIQFQNNGVVDDSQLPKDRFSAERLKGVDSTLKIQPAKLEDSAVYLCASSLIGTGELFFGEGSRLTVL.

This chain connects TRBV19 to TRBJ1-1, with D perhaps TRBD1 (5 bases). The CDR3 is 12 residues long. Germline assignment: CDR1 LNHDA and CDR2 SQIVND (reference sequence). Trimming left V 5 bases short and J 8 bases short, with 12 bases between. DNA of the CDR3: TGTGCCAGTAGTTATGGGGGGGTCGAAGCTTTCTTT. Translated, it gives CASSYGGVEAFF.

The V gene is TRBV28, the J gene TRBJ1-1; D remains ambiguous. Trimming took 3 bases from V and 5 from J, leaving 10 bases between them. From germline, CDR1 is MDHEN and CDR2 SYDVKM. CDR3 size: 13 residues. CDR3 residues: CASSFTAGTEAFF. The DNA for the CDR3 is TGTGCCAGCAGTTTTACGGCGGGGACTGAAGCTTTCTTT.